The rows below give T cell receptor beta chains drawn from one sample of a study of blood T cell repertoires in COVID-19. Clones were read by immunoSEQ multiplex PCR, and TCRdb kept only the in-frame ones, dropping some. The repertoire has 43,000 or so clones, 75% to 90% of them found once; the top ten carry about 7.7%. Sequences were obtained from peripheral blood. These receptors were collected from a man in his 60s with active COVID-19. Each CDR3 is given with its conserved first and last residue. A D gene is named only where the DNA matches it firmly. Not all rows give a size; the values are once, few, many and, for expanded clones, a class.

V: TRBV2
size: NA
D: TRBD2
J: TRBJ2-3
DNA: TGTGCCAGCAGGAGATTTGGCGGGAGTAGCACAGATACGCAGTATTTT
CDR3: CASRRFGGSSTDTQYF

V: TRBV18
size: NA
D: TRBD1
J: TRBJ2-3
DNA: TGTGCCAGCTCACCTCGGGACAGAGCTACTAGCACAGATACGCAGTATTTT
CDR3: CASSPRDRATSTDTQYF

V: TRBV4-1
size: few
D: TRBD1
J: TRBJ1-6
DNA: TGCGCCAGCAGCCCCCGGGACAGCTATAATTCACCCCTCCACTTT
CDR3: CASSPRDSYNSPLHF

V: TRBV10-3
size: NA
D: NA
J: TRBJ1-6
DNA: TGTGCCATCAGTACGGACAGAAATTCACCCCTCCACTTT
CDR3: CAISTDRNSPLHF

V: TRBV23-1
size: few
D: TRBD2
J: TRBJ2-3
DNA: TGCGCCAGCACGCCTTTTCGGACTAGCGGGAGGGATACGCAGTATTTT
CDR3: CASTPFRTSGRDTQYF

V: TRBV11-3
size: NA
D: NA
J: TRBJ2-2
DNA: TGTGCCAGCAGCACCCGGGAATCCGGGAGCACCGGGGAGCTGTTTTTT
CDR3: CASSTRESGSTGELFF

V: TRBV28
size: NA
D: TRBD2
J: TRBJ2-5
DNA: TGTGCCAGCGGGATCGGGACTAGCGGGTTCCAAGAGACCCAGTACTTC
CDR3: CASGIGTSGFQETQYF

V: TRBV6-6
size: NA
D: TRBD1
J: TRBJ2-4
DNA: TGTGCCAGCAGTTTGACAGGGGGTGACATTCAGTACTTC
CDR3: CASSLTGGDIQYF

V: TRBV6-2/TRBV6-3
size: NA
D: TRBD1
J: TRBJ1-2
DNA: TGTGCCAGCAGTTCCCGTCAGGGGGGCCTCTATGGCTACACCTTC
CDR3: CASSSRQGGLYGYTF

V: TRBV12-3/TRBV12-4
size: NA
D: NA
J: TRBJ1-6
DNA: TGTGCCAGCAGACCGGGTGGAGGTTCACCCCTCCACTTT
CDR3: CASRPGGGSPLHF

V: TRBV9
size: NA
D: TRBD2
J: TRBJ2-3
DNA: TGTGCCAGCAGCGAGGCGGGAGCTAATGTTTATACGCAGTATTTT
CDR3: CASSEAGANVYTQYF

V: TRBV18
size: NA
D: NA
J: TRBJ1-3
DNA: TGTGCCAGCTCACCACCGAGGGTCTCTGGAAACACCATATATTTT
CDR3: CASSPPRVSGNTIYF

V: TRBV5-1
size: NA
D: NA
J: TRBJ1-1
DNA: TGCGCCAGTTCGGAACAGCCGAACACTGAAGCTTTCTTT
CDR3: CASSEQPNTEAFF

V: TRBV5-1
size: once
D: TRBD2
J: TRBJ2-3
DNA: TGCGCCAGCAGCCTTAGCGGGAGCTCAGATACGCAGTATTTT
CDR3: CASSLSGSSDTQYF

V: TRBV19
size: once
D: NA
J: TRBJ2-7
DNA: TGTGCCAGTAGTATACATGAGGGCTCCTACGAGCAGTACTTC
CDR3: CASSIHEGSYEQYF

V: TRBV5-5
size: NA
D: NA
J: TRBJ2-5
DNA: TGTGCCAGCAGCTTGTTTCTACAAGAGACCCAGTACTTC
CDR3: CASSLFLQETQYF

V: TRBV10-2
size: few
D: TRBD2
J: TRBJ2-1
DNA: TGCGCCAGCAGTGTAAGAGCGGGAGATTCGTACAATGAGCAGTTCTTC
CDR3: CASSVRAGDSYNEQFF

V: TRBV5-1
size: NA
D: NA
J: TRBJ2-7
DNA: TGCGCCAGCAGCCCGAGAACTAATGACGAGCAGTACTTC
CDR3: CASSPRTNDEQYF

V: TRBV3-1/TRBV3-2
size: NA
D: NA
J: TRBJ2-7
DNA: TGTGCCAGCAGCCACAGTGGGAGTAGTTACGAGCAGTACTTC
CDR3: CASSHSGSSYEQYF

V: TRBV2
size: NA
D: NA
J: TRBJ1-1
DNA: TGTGCCAGCAGTGAAGTAGGGGTCGGGAACACTGAAGCTTTCTTT
CDR3: CASSEVGVGNTEAFF

V: TRBV29-1
size: NA
D: TRBD1
J: TRBJ2-7
DNA: TGCAGCGTTGAGGGACAGGAAAGGGGCGAGCAGTACTTC
CDR3: CSVEGQERGEQYF

V: TRBV29-1
size: NA
D: TRBD1
J: TRBJ1-1
DNA: TGCAGCGTATGGGACAGTATGAACACTGAAGCTTTCTTT
CDR3: CSVWDSMNTEAFF

V: TRBV7-9
size: NA
D: TRBD1
J: TRBJ1-5
DNA: TGTGCCAGCAGCCGGACAGGTTATAGCAATCAGCCCCAGCATTTT
CDR3: CASSRTGYSNQPQHF

V: TRBV2
size: NA
D: TRBD1
J: TRBJ2-5
DNA: TGTGCCAGCAGTGACGGGACAGGGTGGGAGACCCAGTACTTC
CDR3: CASSDGTGWETQYF

V: TRBV4-2
size: NA
D: TRBD1
J: TRBJ2-7
DNA: TGTGCCAGCAGCCAAGACACGGGACAGGGGGCAGAAGGCGAGCAGTACTTC
CDR3: CASSQDTGQGAEGEQYF

V: TRBV3-1/TRBV3-2
size: once
D: TRBD1
J: TRBJ2-7
DNA: TGTGCCAGCAGCCGCTGGGGGACAGGGGACGAGCAGTACTTC
CDR3: CASSRWGTGDEQYF

V: TRBV5-6
size: NA
D: TRBD1
J: TRBJ1-5
DNA: TGTGCCAGCAGCTCGGGGGACAGGTCCAATCAGCCCCAGCATTTT
CDR3: CASSSGDRSNQPQHF

V: TRBV3-1/TRBV3-2
size: NA
D: NA
J: TRBJ2-7
DNA: TGTGCCAGCAGCCCGAGGGCTTCTTCTTACGAGCAGTACTTC
CDR3: CASSPRASSYEQYF

V: TRBV14
size: NA
D: NA
J: TRBJ1-1
DNA: TGTGCCAGCAGCCAATTTGGGGGGTGGGACACTGAAGCTTTCTTT
CDR3: CASSQFGGWDTEAFF

V: TRBV7-2
size: NA
D: TRBD2
J: TRBJ2-7
DNA: TGTGCCAGCAGTCTAACGACTAGCGGGAGAAATTACGAGCAGTACTTC
CDR3: CASSLTTSGRNYEQYF

V: TRBV2
size: NA
D: TRBD1
J: TRBJ2-7
DNA: TGTGCCAGAGGCAGGGGTAGGGGGCTCTCCTACGAGCAGTACTTC
CDR3: CARGRGRGLSYEQYF

V: TRBV25-1
size: NA
D: NA
J: TRBJ2-7
DNA: TGTGCCAGCAGTCCAGTTTCGCTCTACGAGCAGTACTTC
CDR3: CASSPVSLYEQYF

V: TRBV10-3
size: NA
D: NA
J: TRBJ2-2
DNA: TGTGCCATCAGTGAGTCGGTCGGAGGGAACACCGGGGAGCTGTTTTTT
CDR3: CAISESVGGNTGELFF

V: TRBV19
size: NA
D: NA
J: TRBJ2-3
DNA: TGTGCCAGTAGTATCGGGCTAGGGGGCACAGATACGCAGTATTTT
CDR3: CASSIGLGGTDTQYF

V: TRBV11-2
size: once
D: TRBD2
J: TRBJ2-1
DNA: TGTGCCAGCAGCTTAATAGCGGGTTACAATGAGCAGTTCTTC
CDR3: CASSLIAGYNEQFF

V: TRBV5-5
size: NA
D: NA
J: TRBJ1-4
DNA: TGTGCCAGCAGCTTGGGTTTCGTACAGGTTAATGAAAAACTGTTTTTT
CDR3: CASSLGFVQVNEKLFF

V: TRBV12-5
size: NA
D: TRBD1
J: TRBJ1-2
DNA: TGTGCTAGTGGTGTCACAGGGGGCGCGGGTGGCTACACCTTC
CDR3: CASGVTGGAGGYTF

V: TRBV9
size: NA
D: NA
J: TRBJ2-7
DNA: TGTGCCAGCAGCCCAATAGGGGGAGAAGGCAACGAGCAGTACTTC
CDR3: CASSPIGGEGNEQYF

V: TRBV9
size: NA
D: NA
J: TRBJ2-5
DNA: TGTGCCAGCAGCGTAGTGTCCCTCGGGGGGACCCAGTACTTC
CDR3: CASSVVSLGGTQYF

V: TRBV6-5
size: NA
D: TRBD1
J: TRBJ1-1
DNA: TGTGCCTCCCTTGGAGGAGGACAGGTGAACACTGAAGCTTTCTTT
CDR3: CASLGGGQVNTEAFF

V: TRBV7-9
size: NA
D: TRBD2
J: TRBJ2-1
DNA: TGTGCCAGCAGCGGGGAGGGACTAGCGGGAGGCCTTACCTACAATGAGCAGTTCTTC
CDR3: CASSGEGLAGGLTYNEQFF